The 32 T cell receptor beta chains below were found in one sample sequenced in a study of cytomegalovirus exposure and HLA in healthy donors. Primers included in the PCR were 60 Vbeta and 13 Jbeta primers. TCRdb keeps only in-frame clones here, not all; method: immunoSEQ multiplex PCR. The sample contains about 38,000 clones, 80% to 90% of which appear only once. The sequenced sample consisted of PBMCs. The source of these receptors is a woman in her thirties or forties in good health and CMV-seropositive.

This chain connects TRBV15 to TRBJ2-5; 7 positions match TRBD1. With V trimmed by 6 bases and J by 4 bases, 5 bases remained unmatched. Germline V gives CDR1 LNHNV, CDR2 YYDKDF (reference sequence). The CDR3 consists of 13 residues. CDR3 loop: CATRRGQGETQYF. The CDR3 DNA reads as TGTGCCACCAGGAGGGGGCAGGGAGAGACCCAGTACTTC.

The chain links TRBV6-5 to TRBJ2-3; 9 positions agree with TRBD2. The germline gives CDR1 MNHEY, CDR2 SVGAGI. The CDR3 loop spans 14 amino acids. The V segment lost 5 bases and the J segment 9 bases; nucleotides outside the gene matches: 9. CDR3 region: CASSTPRLAGTQYF. CDR3 sequence (DNA): TGTGCCAGCAGTACGCCTCGCCTAGCGGGGACGCAGTATTTT.

CDR3 in DNA: TGTGCCATCAGTGCGGACAGGGAGGCCGGGGAGCTGTTTTTT. It yields the protein CAISADREAGELFF. The chain couples TRBV10-3 to TRBJ2-2; 8 positions agree with TRBD1. J was trimmed by 6 bases and V by 4 bases; bases with no gene match: 4. This CDR3 region has 14 residues. The germline gives CDR1 ENHRY, CDR2 SYGVKD.

The gene calls are TRBV4-3 and TRBJ2-6; the D is unclear. The CDR3 runs to 16 residues. The V and J ends lost 0 bases and 0 bases respectively, with 6 bases between them. In germline, CDR1 is LGHNA, CDR2 YSLEER. As DNA, the CDR3 is TGCGCCAGCAGCCAAGATGGCCTCTCTGGGGCCAACGTCCTGACTTTC. Translating gives CASSQDGLSGANVLTF.

The rearrangement links TRBV27 to TRBJ2-7; 7 nucleotides match TRBD1. V lost 2 bases, J lost 3 bases, and 4 bases stayed unmatched. The CDR3 covers 14 residues. CDR1 is MNHEY, CDR2 SMNVEV, per germline (reference sequence). CDR3 DNA sequence: TGTGCCAGCAGTTTAAGGGCAGGGGGCTACGAGCAGTACTTC. This sequence encodes CASSLRAGGYEQYF.

This chain links TRBV30 with TRBJ1-3; D not certain. CDR1 and CDR2 from the germline V gene are GTSNPN and SVGIG (reference sequence). CDR3 size: 15 residues. Trimming cost V 3 bases and J 4 bases, with 16 bases left between them. CDR3 sequence: CAWREQLTKGNTIYF. CDR3 DNA sequence: TGTGCCTGGAGAGAACAGCTCACGAAAGGAAACACCATATATTTT.

The chain links TRBV5-6 to TRBJ2-5, with 9 bases aligning to TRBD1. V lost 4 bases, J lost 5 bases, and 6 bases stayed unmatched. The CDR3 has 14 amino acids. Germline CDR1 SGHDT, CDR2 YYEEEE. CDR3 sequence: CASSNGTGRETQYF. The DNA for the CDR3 is TGTGCCAGCAGCAACGGGACAGGGCGGGAGACCCAGTACTTC.

J is TRBJ2-5 and V is TRBV25-1, with 7 bases aligning to TRBD1. CDR1 is MGHDK and CDR2 is SYGVNS in the germline V gene. This CDR3 has 13 amino acids. J gave up 1 base and V 6 bases, and 2 bases lay outside the gene matches. CDR3 nucleotides: TGTGCCAGCAGGGGACAGCTCCAAGAGACCCAGTACTTC. Its protein is CASRGQLQETQYF. The full variable domain, with the rest looked up from reference TRBV25-1 and TRBJ2-5, is EADIYQTPRYLVIGTGKKITLECSQTMGHDKMYWYQQDPGMELHLIHYSYGVNSTEKGDLSSESTVSRIRTEHFPLTLESARPSHTSQYLCASRGQLQETQYFGPGTRLLVL.

The V gene is TRBV10-3, the J gene TRBJ2-3; D might be TRBD2 (6 bases). This CDR3 has 14 amino acids. Germline CDR1 reads ENHRY; CDR2 reads SYGVKD. The V and J ends lost 4 bases and 0 bases respectively, with 8 bases between them. The CDR3 bases are TGTGCCATCAGTGCCGGGGGAAGCACAGATACGCAGTATTTT. Translation gives CAISAGGSTDTQYF.

This clone has a single count. The rearrangement joins TRBV15 to TRBJ2-2, with D maybe TRBD2 (7 bases). From germline, CDR1 is LNHNV and CDR2 YYDKDF (reference sequence). V lost 6 bases to trimming and J lost 4 bases, with 15 bases between them. The CDR3 totals 15 residues. The CDR3: CATRRGGGRTGELFF. The CDR3 DNA reads TGTGCCACCAGGCGAGGGGGGGGACGCACCGGGGAGCTGTTTTTT.

This clone came up once. The chain employs TRBV5-5 and TRBJ1-1, with D hard to call. Germline CDR1 SGHKS, CDR2 YYEKEE (reference sequence). There are 14 residues in the CDR3. V lost 2 bases to trimming and J lost 1 base, with 9 bases between them. The CDR3 sequence: CASSLLTGNTEAFF. As DNA, the CDR3 is TGTGCCAGCAGCTTACTGACGGGGAACACTGAAGCTTTCTTT.

Notes on this clone: This is likely a read error, given that the CDR3 carries no conserved phenylalanine or tryptophan at its end. The chain couples TRBV11-2 to TRBJ1-5; TRBD1 might be the D (5 bases). V was cut by 6 bases and J by 1 base, with 13 bases left in between. CDR1 is SGHAT and CDR2 is FQNNGV in the germline V gene. The length of the CDR3 is 15 residues. CDR3 region: CASSSGLSSNQPQHL. CDR3 DNA sequence: TGTGCCAGCAGTTCGGGACTTTCAAGCAATCAGCCCCAGCATCTT.

The chain employs TRBV19 and TRBJ1-3; tentatively, D is TRBD1 (6 bases). CDR1 is LNHDA and CDR2 is SQIVND in the germline V gene (reference sequence). Trimming cost V 7 bases and J 2 bases, with 12 bases left between them. This CDR3 is built from 14 residues. The CDR3 DNA is TGTGCCAGTACACAGGGAAACCCTGGAAACACCATATATTTT. Translation gives CASTQGNPGNTIYF.

This chain connects TRBV27 to TRBJ2-1; TRBD2 might be the D (7 bases). The germline V gene encodes CDR1 MNHEY and CDR2 SMNVEV (reference sequence). Trimming cost V 6 bases and J 10 bases, with 16 bases left between them. This CDR3 is 13 amino acids long. This chain's CDR3 is CASRGRGAPEQFF. CDR3 nucleotides: TGTGCCAGCAGGGGCCGGGGGGCACCGGAGCAGTTCTTC.

The chain has TRBV7-6 and TRBJ1-1; 9 nucleotides match TRBD1. CDR3 length equals 15 residues. V gave up 3 bases and J gave up 4 bases; unmatched junction bases: 6. In germline, CDR1 is SGHVS, CDR2 FNYEAQ. The DNA of the CDR3 is TGTGCCAGCAGCTTTTTGGGACAGGGTTCCACTGAAGCTTTCTTT. This encodes CASSFLGQGSTEAFF.

The J gene is TRBJ1-1, the V gene TRBV6-5, with 8 positions matching TRBD1. V lost 2 bases, J lost 2 bases, and 7 bases stayed unmatched. This CDR3 contains 16 residues. Germline lookup yields CDR1 MNHEY and CDR2 SVGAGI. CDR3 sequence: CASSYAPGQANTEAFF. CDR3 nucleotide sequence: TGTGCCAGCAGTTACGCACCGGGACAGGCAAACACTGAAGCTTTCTTT.

To note about this clone: Other DNA sequences in this sample translate to the same CDR3. The rearrangement uses TRBV9 and TRBJ2-3; perhaps TRBD2 as D (6 bases). The V gene lost 0 bases and the J gene lost 0 bases, with 8 bases spanning the gap. Germline V lookup: CDR1 SGDLS, CDR2 YYNGEE. This CDR3 contains 15 residues. The CDR3 coding sequence is TGTGCCAGCAGCGTAGGGCTAGCGAGCACAGATACGCAGTATTTT. This gives the protein CASSVGLASTDTQYF. Full variable domain (rest looked up from reference TRBV9 and TRBJ2-3): DSGVTQTPKHLITATGQRVTLRCSPRSGDLSVYWYQQSLDQGLQFLIQYYNGEERAKGNILERFSAQQFPDLHSELNLSSLELGDSALYFCASSVGLASTDTQYFGPGTRLTVL.

The chain carries TRBV4-1 and TRBJ2-3; a possible D gene is TRBD2 (6 bases). The CDR3 has 15 residues. V shed 4 bases and J shed 0 bases, with 11 bases lying between them. Germline V CDR1 and CDR2: MGHRA, YSYEKL. CDR3 loop: CASSREAGSTDTQYF. The CDR3 nucleotides read TGCGCCAGCAGCCGAGAAGCGGGTAGCACAGATACGCAGTATTTT.

The chain carries TRBV11-2 and TRBJ1-2; 8 bases fit TRBD1. CDR3 length equals 15 residues. The trim removed 5 bases at V and 8 bases at J, leaving 13 bases unmatched. The germline V gene encodes CDR1 SGHAT and CDR2 FQNNGV. DNA of the CDR3: TGTGCCAGCAGCACCCGGACCAGACAGGGGTGGGGCTACACCTTC. This translates into CASSTRTRQGWGYTF.

The genes are TRBV18 and TRBJ1-1; a weak D match, TRBD1 (6 bases). CDR3 length: 16 amino acids. The germline V and J ends were trimmed by 4 bases and 8 bases, with 23 bases remaining between them. Germline CDR1 and CDR2: KGHSH and LQKENI. CDR3 residues: CASSRLDSSDGIEAFF. The CDR3 bases are TGTGCCAGCTCACGACTGGACAGCTCTGATGGTATAGAAGCTTTCTTT.

Concerning this clone itself: The junction departs from the called germline gene at one end, perhaps through a read error. The chain is built from TRBV4-1 and TRBJ2-1, with TRBD2 matching over 7 bases. This CDR3 region has 17 residues. The germline CDR1 and CDR2 sequences are MGHRA and YSYEKL. CDR3 region: CASSQGRAPADYDEQFF. Written as DNA, the CDR3 is TGCGCCAGCAGCCAGGGGAGGGCCCCGGCGGACTACGATGAGCAGTTCTTC.

The J gene is TRBJ1-2, the V gene TRBV28; 8 nucleotides agree with TRBD1. Trimming took 4 bases from V and 2 from J; bases not matched to a gene: 0. From germline, CDR1 is MDHEN and CDR2 SYDVKM. This CDR3 has 13 residues. CDR3 bases: TGTGCCAGCAGTTGGGACAGGAACTATGGCTACACCTTC. Amino acids: CASSWDRNYGYTF.

The CDR3 bases are TGCGCCAGCAGTTGGGTGAAAGGTGTGGGGCTGGACGAGCAGTACTTC. It encodes CASSWVKGVGLDEQYF. The chain recombines TRBV10-2 with TRBJ2-7; possibly TRBD1 for D (5 bases). Trimming stripped 5 bases from V and 5 bases from J, with 22 bases between. The CDR3 length is 16 residues. The V gene's germline CDR1 is WSHSY and CDR2 SAAADI.

The chain is built from TRBV27 and TRBJ2-4, with 8 bases identical to TRBD1. CDR3 length equals 12 residues. Germline CDR1 is MNHEY and CDR2 is SMNVEV (reference sequence). With 5 bases clipped from V and 7 bases from J, the junction kept 1 base outside the gene matches. The CDR3 DNA reads TGTGCCAGCAGTCGACAGGGGAACATTCAGTACTTC. Encoded protein: CASSRQGNIQYF.

The chain joins TRBV10-3 to TRBJ2-1, with 7 bases identical to TRBD1. The CDR3 covers 13 residues. V shed 8 bases, J shed 4 bases, and the junction held 5 bases outside the gene matches. CDR1 ENHRY and CDR2 SYGVKD come from the germline V gene. For the CDR3, the DNA is TGTGCCATCGGGCAGGGGGATTACAATGAGCAGTTCTTC. Translated: CAIGQGDYNEQFF.

The chain links TRBV4-1 to TRBJ2-6; possibly TRBD2 for D (6 bases). Germline assignment: CDR1 MGHRA and CDR2 YSYEKL. The V gene lost 0 bases and the J gene lost 4 bases, with 10 bases spanning the gap. The CDR3 is 16 residues long. The CDR3 bases are TGCGCCAGCAGCCAAGATGGCGGGACCGGGGCCAACGTCCTGACTTTC. This sequence encodes CASSQDGGTGANVLTF.

A single count supports this clone. This CDR3 is CASSVRGGGASDTQYF. CDR3 in DNA: TGTGCCAGTAGTGTCCGTGGCGGGGGGGCGTCAGATACGCAGTATTTT. The rearrangement uses TRBV19 and TRBJ2-3, with 9 bases matching TRBD2. J gave up 4 bases and V 5 bases, and 10 bases lay outside the gene matches. Germline CDR1 and CDR2: LNHDA and SQIVND (reference sequence). CDR3 length: 16 amino acids.

The rearrangement uses TRBV6-4 and TRBJ2-2, with 12 bases matching TRBD1. The CDR3 has 18 residues. J lost 4 bases, V lost 2 bases, and 8 bases had no gene match. Germline V gives CDR1 MRHNA, CDR2 SNTAGT. CDR3 residues: CASSDEGTGGGGTGELFF. CDR3 bases: TGTGCCAGCAGTGACGAAGGGACAGGGGGCGGTGGCACCGGGGAGCTGTTTTTT.

The V and J genes are TRBV5-6 and TRBJ2-5, with a weak D call TRBD2 (5 bases). The J call may be faulty, since TRBJ2-7 better matches the DNA end. The germline V gene encodes CDR1 SGHDT and CDR2 YYEEEE. This CDR3 region has 13 residues. DNA of the CDR3: TGTGCCAGCAGCCCCTCCTGGGCGGGCGAGCAGTACTTC. It encodes CASSPSWAGEQYF.

The chain couples TRBV6-1 to TRBJ2-7; D is possibly TRBD1 (5 bases). Germline V CDR1 and CDR2: MNHNS, SASEGT. This CDR3 spans 13 amino acids. V was shortened by 11 bases and J by 0 bases, with 14 bases between the two germline ends. For the CDR3, the DNA is TGTGCCTCAGGCCAGGGCCTCTCCTACGAGCAGTACTTC. Protein sequence: CASGQGLSYEQYF.

The rearrangement links TRBV28 to TRBJ2-1; TRBD2 might be the D (5 bases). The germline gives CDR1 MDHEN, CDR2 SYDVKM. The CDR3 covers 15 residues. Trimming removed 3 bases from V and 5 bases from J, with 14 bases in between. The CDR3 DNA reads TGTGCCAGCAGTTTGTTGAGGGATAGGAACAATGAGCAGTTCTTC. As protein: CASSLLRDRNNEQFF.

This clone was detected only once. The chain is built from TRBV19 and TRBJ1-3; D is perhaps TRBD1 (6 bases). The V gene lost 3 bases and the J gene lost 3 bases, with 12 bases spanning the gap. CDR3 size: 15 residues. CDR1 and CDR2 (germline): LNHDA, SQIVND (reference sequence). CDR3 nucleotide sequence: TGTGCCAGTAGTATCCAAGGGGGATTTGGAAACACCATATATTTT. Its translation: CASSIQGGFGNTIYF.